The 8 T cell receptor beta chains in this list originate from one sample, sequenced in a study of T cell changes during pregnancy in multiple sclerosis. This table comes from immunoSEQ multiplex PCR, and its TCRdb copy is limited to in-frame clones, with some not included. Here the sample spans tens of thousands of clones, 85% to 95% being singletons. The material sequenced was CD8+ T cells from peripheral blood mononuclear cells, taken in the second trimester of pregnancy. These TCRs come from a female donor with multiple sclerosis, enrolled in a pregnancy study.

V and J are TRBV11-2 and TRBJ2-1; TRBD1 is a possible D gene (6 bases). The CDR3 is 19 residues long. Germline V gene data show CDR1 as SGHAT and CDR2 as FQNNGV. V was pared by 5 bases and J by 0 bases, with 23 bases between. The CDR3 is CASSPGRMGHQSSYNEQFF. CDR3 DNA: TGTGCCAGCAGCCCCGGTCGAATGGGACACCAGAGCTCCTACAATGAGCAGTTCTTC. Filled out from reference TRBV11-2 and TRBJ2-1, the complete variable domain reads EAGVAQSPRYKIIEKRQSVAFWCNPISGHATLYWYQQILGQGPKLLIQFQNNGVVDDSQLPKDRFSAERLKGVDSTLKIQPAKLEDSAVYLCASSPGRMGHQSSYNEQFFGPGTRLTVL.

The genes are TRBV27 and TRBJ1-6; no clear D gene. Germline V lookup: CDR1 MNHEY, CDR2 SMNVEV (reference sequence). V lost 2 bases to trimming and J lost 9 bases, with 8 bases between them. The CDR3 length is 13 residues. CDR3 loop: CASSLQAGSPLHF. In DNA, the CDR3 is TGTGCCAGCAGTTTACAGGCCGGTTCACCCCTCCACTTT.

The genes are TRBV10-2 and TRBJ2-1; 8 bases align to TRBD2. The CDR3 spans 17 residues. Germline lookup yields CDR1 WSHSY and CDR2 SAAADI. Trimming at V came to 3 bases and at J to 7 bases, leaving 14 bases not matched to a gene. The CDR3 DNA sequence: TGCGCCAGCAGTGATTCCCTAGCGGGCTGGGTCGGGAATGAGCAGTTCTTC. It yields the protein CASSDSLAGWVGNEQFF.

Here the CDR3 DNA reads TGCGCCAGCAGCCCAGGGGGACAGGGTTACGAGCAGTACTTC. Amino acid sequence: CASSPGGQGYEQYF. The chain recombines TRBV4-1 with TRBJ2-7, with 9 bases identical to TRBD1. The V and J ends lost 4 bases and 4 bases, in that order; junction bases with no gene match: 5. Germline CDR1 is MGHRA and CDR2 is YSYEKL. The CDR3 has 14 residues.

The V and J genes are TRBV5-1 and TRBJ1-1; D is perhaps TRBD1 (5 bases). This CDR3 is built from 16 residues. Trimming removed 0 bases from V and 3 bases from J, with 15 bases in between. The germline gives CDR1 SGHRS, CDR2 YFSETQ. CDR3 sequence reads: CASSLAGGARDTEAFF. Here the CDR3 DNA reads TGCGCCAGCAGCTTGGCCGGAGGGGCACGGGACACTGAAGCTTTCTTT.

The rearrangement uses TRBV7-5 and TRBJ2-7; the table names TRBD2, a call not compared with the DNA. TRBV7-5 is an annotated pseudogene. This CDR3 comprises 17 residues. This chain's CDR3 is CVRSLVGSGDQNYEQYF. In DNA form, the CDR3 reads TGTGTCAGAAGCTTAGTTGGTAGTGGAGACCAAAACTACGAGCAGTACTTC.

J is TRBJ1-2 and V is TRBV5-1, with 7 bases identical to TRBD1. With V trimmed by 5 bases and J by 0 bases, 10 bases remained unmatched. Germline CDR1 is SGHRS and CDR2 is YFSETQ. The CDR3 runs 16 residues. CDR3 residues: CASRPPGGQANYGYTF. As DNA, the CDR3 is TGCGCCAGCAGGCCACCAGGGGGGCAAGCTAACTATGGCTACACCTTC. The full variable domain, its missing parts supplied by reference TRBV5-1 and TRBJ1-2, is KAGVTQTPRYLIKTRGQQVTLSCSPISGHRSVSWYQQTPGQGLQFLFEYFSETQRNKGNFPGRFSGRQFSNSRSEMNVSTLELGDSALYLCASRPPGGQANYGYTFGSGTRLTVV.

In nucleotides, the CDR3 is TGTGCCAGCAAGATCAGGGCCAAGGGCTATGGCTACACCTTC. It specifies CASKIRAKGYGYTF. V is TRBV2 and J is TRBJ1-2, with D possibly matching TRBD1 (5 bases). CDR1 and CDR2 from the germline V gene are SNHLY and FYNNEI. The CDR3 runs to 14 residues. Trimming removed 7 bases at V and 4 bases at J, with 16 bases between.